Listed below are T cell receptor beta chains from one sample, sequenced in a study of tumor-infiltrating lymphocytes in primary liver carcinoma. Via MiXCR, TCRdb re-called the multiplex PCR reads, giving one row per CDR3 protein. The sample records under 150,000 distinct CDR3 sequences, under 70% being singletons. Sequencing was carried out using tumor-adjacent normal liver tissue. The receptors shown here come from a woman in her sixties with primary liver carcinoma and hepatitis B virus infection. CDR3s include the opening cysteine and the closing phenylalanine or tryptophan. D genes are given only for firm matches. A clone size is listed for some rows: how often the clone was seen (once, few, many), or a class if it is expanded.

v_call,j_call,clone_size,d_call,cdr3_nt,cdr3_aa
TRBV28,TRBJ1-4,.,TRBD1,TGTGCCAGCAGTGAGAGGACAGGCGTAACTGATGAAAAACTGTTTTTT,CASSERTGVTDEKLFF
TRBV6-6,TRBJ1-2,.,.,TGTGCCAGCAGTCCACCGCGGGATAGGGGATCTTATGGCTACACCTTC,CASSPPRDRGSYGYTF
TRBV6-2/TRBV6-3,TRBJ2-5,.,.,TGTGCCAGCAGCTCCTACGGTATTAGCAGGAGTTCTACACGGGAGACCCAGTACTTC,CASSSYGISRSSTRETQYF
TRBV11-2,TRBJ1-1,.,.,TGTGCCAGTAGCTTAGACAACGCTGAAGCTTTCTTT,CASSLDNAEAFF
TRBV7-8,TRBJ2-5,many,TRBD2,TGTGCCAGCAGCCCTATCGGGCTAGCGGGAGGAGGGGGGAAGACCCAGTACTTC,CASSPIGLAGGGGKTQYF
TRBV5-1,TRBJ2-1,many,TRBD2,TGCGCCAGCAGCTTGGTTCGACTAGCGGGAGCGAGTTCCTACAATGAGCAGTTCTTC,CASSLVRLAGASSYNEQFF
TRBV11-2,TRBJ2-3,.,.,TGTGCCAGCAGCCGAATAGCAATAGACGCAGATACGCACTATTTT,CASSRIAIDADTHYF
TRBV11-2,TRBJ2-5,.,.,TGCCAGCAGCTACACTCCGGGGAGACCCAGTACTTC,CQQLHSGETQYF
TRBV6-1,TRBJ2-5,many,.,TGTGCCAGCAGTGAAGCGACCCTAGGAGAGACCCAGTACTTC,CASSEATLGETQYF
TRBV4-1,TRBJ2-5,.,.,TGCGCCAGCAACCAACGCCCGGACCGATCGCAAGAGACCCAGTATTTC,CASNQRPDRSQETQYF
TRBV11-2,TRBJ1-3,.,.,TGTGCCAGCAGCTTAGTCGACAGTTCTGGAAACAGCATATATTTT,CASSLVDSSGNSIYF
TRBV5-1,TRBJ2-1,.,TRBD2,TGCGCCAGCAGTCCCCGTAAGGGACTAGTTGTCTATGAGCAGTTCTTC,CASSPRKGLVVYEQFF
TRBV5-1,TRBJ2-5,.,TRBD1,TGCGCCAGCAGCCTGGGACAGGGGGGTGTGGAAACCCAGTGCTTC,CASSLGQGGVETQCF
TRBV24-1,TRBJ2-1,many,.,TGTGCCACCAGTGATTCCAGGACTACCTCCTACAATGAGCAGTTCTTC,CATSDSRTTSYNEQFF
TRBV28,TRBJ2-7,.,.,TGTGTCAGCGGCTTTTTTGGGACACCCAATTACGAGCAATACTTC,CVSGFFGTPNYEQYF
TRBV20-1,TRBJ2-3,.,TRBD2,TGCAGTGCTGGGGCTAGCGGGATGGCAGATACGCAGTATTTT,CSAGASGMADTQYF
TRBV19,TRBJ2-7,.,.,TGTGCCGAAAGGGGGACCGAGGAGGAGCAGTACTTC,CAERGTEEEQYF
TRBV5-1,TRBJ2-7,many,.,TGCGCCAGCAGCTTGGACAGAGAGCAGTACTTC,CASSLDREQYF
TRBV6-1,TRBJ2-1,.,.,TGTGCCAGCGGTGGAATAAGGGATGAGCAGTTATTC,CASGGIRDEQLF
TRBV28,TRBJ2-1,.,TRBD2,TGTGCCAGCACTCCCTTGGGGGGGAGGAGTGTCAATGAGCAGTTCTTC,CASTPLGGRSVNEQFF
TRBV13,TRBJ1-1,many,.,TGTGCCAGCAGCTTAGAAGCTACGAACACTGAAGCTTTCTTT,CASSLEATNTEAFF
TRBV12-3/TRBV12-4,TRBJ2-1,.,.,TGTGCCAGCAGTCTACACTGGGACCCACCGTCCTACAATGAGAAGCTCTTC,CASSLHWDPPSYNEKLF
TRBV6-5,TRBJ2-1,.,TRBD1,TGTGCCAGCAGTTTCGGGCGACAGGGGACCAATGAGCAGTTCTTC,CASSFGRQGTNEQFF
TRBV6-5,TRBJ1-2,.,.,TGTGCCAGCAGTTACACGAGGGGAAACTATGGTTACACCTTC,CASSYTRGNYGYTF
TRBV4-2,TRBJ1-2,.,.,TGTACCAGCAGCCAAGAACCAGGTTCCTATGGCTACACCTTC,CTSSQEPGSYGYTF
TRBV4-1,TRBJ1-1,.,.,TGCGCCAGCAGCCTAGGCTCCACGCTTGGGATTCGAAACACTGAAGCTTTCTTT,CASSLGSTLGIRNTEAFF
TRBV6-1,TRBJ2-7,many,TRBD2,TGTGCCAGCAGACTTACTAGCGGGATTTACGAGCAGTACTTC,CASRLTSGIYEQYF
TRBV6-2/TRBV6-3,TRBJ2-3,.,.,TGTGCCAGCAGTTACTCTAATACAGATACGCAGTATTTT,CASSYSNTDTQYF
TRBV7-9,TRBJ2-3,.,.,TGTGCCAGCAGCTTAGGCGGAAACATAGATACGCAGTATTTT,CASSLGGNIDTQYF
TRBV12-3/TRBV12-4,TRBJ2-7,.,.,TGTGTCAGCAGTACTGAAACAGGTGGCAACGAGCAGTACTTC,CVSSTETGGNEQYF
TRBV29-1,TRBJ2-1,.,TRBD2,TGCAGCGTCCCTAGGGGTCTAGCGGAAGCTTACAATGAGCAGTTCTTC,CSVPRGLAEAYNEQFF
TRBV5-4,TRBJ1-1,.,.,TGTGCCAGCAGCTTGGTGCTTGGTGGCAGGGTGATCAGTACTGAAGCTTTCTTT,CASSLVLGGRVISTEAFF
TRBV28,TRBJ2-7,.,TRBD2,TGTGCCAGCACTTTCCTGGAACTAGCGTCTCCCTACGAGCAGTACTTC,CASTFLELASPYEQYF
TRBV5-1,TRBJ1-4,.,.,TGCGCCTGCAGCTCGGGCCCGATCGGAACTAATGAAAAACTGTTTTTT,CACSSGPIGTNEKLFF
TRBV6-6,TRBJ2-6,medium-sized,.,TGTGCCAGCAGTCTACCTGGGGCCAACGTCCTGACTTTC,CASSLPGANVLTF
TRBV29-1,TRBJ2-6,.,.,TGCAGCGTTGGTGGAAAGGGGGGAATCTCTGGGGCCGACGTCCTGACATTC,CSVGGKGGISGADVLTF
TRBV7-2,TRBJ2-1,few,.,TGTGCCAGCAGCCGCGTTGGGGGACATGAGCAGTTCTTC,CASSRVGGHEQFF
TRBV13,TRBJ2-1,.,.,TGTGCCAGCAGCCTCTCCCTTACCAGCTTCTACAGTGAACAGTTCTTC,CASSLSLTSFYSEQFF
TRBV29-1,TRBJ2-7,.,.,.,CSVAPGTYEYYF
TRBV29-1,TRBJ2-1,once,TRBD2,TGTAGCGTGGGGGGGACTAGCGGAAATCGCGGGAATGAGCAGTTCTTC,CSVGGTSGNRGNEQFF
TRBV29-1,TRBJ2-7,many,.,TGCAGCGCTGGGTGGGGGTATGAGATCCACGAGCAGTACTTC,CSAGWGYEIHEQYF
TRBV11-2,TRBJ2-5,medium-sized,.,TGTGCCAGCAGCTCCTTAACACCGACCGGGCTCCAAGAGACCCAGTACTTC,CASSSLTPTGLQETQYF
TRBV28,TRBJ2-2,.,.,TGTGCCTGCAGTTCCCGAACTAGTGAAACTGAGAACACCGGGGAGCTGTTTTTT,CACSSRTSETENTGELFF
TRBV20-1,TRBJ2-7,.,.,TGCAGTGCTTTTTCTTCCCGGGACGGATCCTACGAGCAGTACTTC,CSAFSSRDGSYEQYF
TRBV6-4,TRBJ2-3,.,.,TGTGCCAGCAGTGGGGCAACTGGAGAGAGCACAGATACGCAGTATTTT,CASSGATGESTDTQYF
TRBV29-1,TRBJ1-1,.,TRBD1,TGCAGCGTTGCCAGGGGGTCCGGGTCAGAAGCTTTCTTT,CSVARGSGSEAFF
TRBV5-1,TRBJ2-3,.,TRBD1,TGCGCCAGCAGCTTGGCCGTCGACAGGGATACAGATACGCAGTATTTT,CASSLAVDRDTDTQYF
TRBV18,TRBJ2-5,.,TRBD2,TGTGCCAGCTCACTGGGACTAGCGGGAGTATCGGAGACCCGGTACTTC,CASSLGLAGVSETRYF
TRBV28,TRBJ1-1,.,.,TGTGCCAGCAGTTCCCACGTCCTGAACACTGAAGCTTTCTTT,CASSSHVLNTEAFF
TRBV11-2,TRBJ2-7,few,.,TGTGCCAGCAGCTTAAGGGCCGGGAGACTAACGGGAGTTGGAGCCTATGAGCAGTACTTC,CASSLRAGRLTGVGAYEQYF
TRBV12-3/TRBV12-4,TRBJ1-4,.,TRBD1,TGTGTCAGCAGTTCGGGACAGGGGGCGAAACAAGAAGAAAAACTGTTTTTT,CVSSSGQGAKQEEKLFF
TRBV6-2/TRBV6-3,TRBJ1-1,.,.,TGTGCCAGCCGCGTACCGCTGAAGACTGATGCTTTCTTT,CASRVPLKTDAFF
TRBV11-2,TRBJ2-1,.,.,TGTGCCAGCAGCTTAGTCATAGACTCCTACAATGAGCAGTTCTTC,CASSLVIDSYNEQFF
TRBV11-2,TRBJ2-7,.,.,TGTGACAGCAGCACCCAAGGGGGACGCTACGAGCAGTACTTC,CDSSTQGGRYEQYF
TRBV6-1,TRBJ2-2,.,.,TGTGCCAGCAGTGTTAGGGAAACCGGGGACCTGTTTTTT,CASSVRETGDLFF